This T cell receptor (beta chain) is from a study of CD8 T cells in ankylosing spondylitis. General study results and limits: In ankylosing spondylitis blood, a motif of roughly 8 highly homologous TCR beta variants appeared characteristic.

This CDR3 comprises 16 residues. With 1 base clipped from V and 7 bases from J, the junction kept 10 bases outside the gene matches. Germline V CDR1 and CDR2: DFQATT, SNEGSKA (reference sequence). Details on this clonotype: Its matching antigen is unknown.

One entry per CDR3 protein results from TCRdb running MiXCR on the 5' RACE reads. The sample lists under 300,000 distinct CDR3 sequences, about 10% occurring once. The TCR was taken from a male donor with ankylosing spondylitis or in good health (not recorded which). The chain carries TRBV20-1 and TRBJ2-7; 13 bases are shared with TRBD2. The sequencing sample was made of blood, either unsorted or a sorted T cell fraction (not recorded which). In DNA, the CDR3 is TGCAGTGCTAGAGGGATACTAGCGGGAGGGTTAGCAGAGCAGTACTTC. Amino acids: CSARGILAGGLAEQYF.